Below are 22 T cell receptor beta chains sequenced from a single sample in a study of technical replicates of blood from a few donors. The method was immunoSEQ multiplex PCR; TCRdb's version includes in-frame clones alone and lacks a portion of them. There are tens of thousands of clones in the sample; approximately 95% occur only once, and 0.34% lies in the top ten. The sequencing input was T cells isolated from PBMCs. The receptor source for this set is a human donor in good health.

V is TRBV5-8 and J is TRBJ1-1; 7 bases fit TRBD1. Trimming took 0 bases from V and 10 from J; bases not matched to a gene: 9. The germline gives CDR1 SGHTS, CDR2 YDEGEE. The CDR3 extends over 14 amino acids. CDR3 loop: CASSLGQGLFGAFF. DNA for the CDR3: TGTGCCAGCAGCTTGGGACAGGGTCTCTTTGGAGCTTTCTTT.

The DNA of the CDR3 is TGTGCCAGCAGTTCTCGGGACAGGGCCTTCAATGAGCAGTTCTTC. Translation gives CASSSRDRAFNEQFF. The chain links TRBV6-5 to TRBJ2-1, with TRBD1 identical over 9 bases. The length of the CDR3 is 15 residues. CDR1 and CDR2 from the germline V gene are MNHEY and SVGAGI. Losses at the gene ends were 4 bases for V and 6 bases for J; bases not matched to a gene: 7.

This chain joins TRBV28 and TRBJ1-5, with TRBD1 matching 7 bases. The length of the CDR3 is 13 residues. CDR1 is MDHEN and CDR2 is SYDVKM in the germline V gene. Losses at the gene ends were 5 bases for V and 9 bases for J; bases not matched to a gene: 7. The CDR3 nucleotides read TGTGCCAGCAGTACCACAGGGGTTCGGCCCCAGCATTTT. This codes for CASSTTGVRPQHF. Full variable domain (rest looked up from reference TRBV28 and TRBJ1-5): DVKVTQSSRYLVKRTGEKVFLECVQDMDHENMFWYRQDPGLGLRLIYFSYDVKMKEKGDIPEGYSVSREKKERFSLILESASTNQTSMYLCASSTTGVRPQHFGDGTRLSIL.

This clone has only one observation. The chain uses TRBV19 and TRBJ1-5, with TRBD1 as a possible D gene (5 bases). Germline loops: CDR1 LNHDA, CDR2 SQIVND (reference sequence). The CDR3 has 13 residues. Trimming stripped 4 bases from V and 4 bases from J, with 8 bases between. CDR3 bases: TGTGCCAGTAGTACGGGACTGAATCAGCCCCAGCATTTT. Translation: CASSTGLNQPQHF.

The chain uses TRBV19 and TRBJ1-2, with no clear D. Germline V gene lookup returns CDR1 LNHDA and CDR2 SQIVND (reference sequence). The V gene lost 6 bases and the J gene lost 6 bases, with 14 bases spanning the gap. The CDR3 sequence is 13 residues long. The CDR3, as DNA: TGTGCCAGTAGCGTGGGCGAGGGCGATGGCTACACCTTC. It encodes CASSVGEGDGYTF.

This clone was observed a single time. V is TRBV19 and J is TRBJ2-1, with 9 bases that match TRBD2. J lost 4 bases, V lost 0 bases, and 7 bases had no gene match. The germline V gene has CDR1 LNHDA and CDR2 SQIVND (reference sequence). The CDR3 totals 17 residues. The CDR3 region has the DNA TGTGCCAGTAGTATAGATGCGGCGAGCGGGAGGTACAATGAGCAGTTCTTC. It yields the protein CASSIDAASGRYNEQFF.

The rearrangement links TRBV2 to TRBJ1-1; the match to TRBD1 covers 7 bases. Germline CDR1 is SNHLY and CDR2 is FYNNEI. The CDR3 has 11 amino acids. The V segment lost 6 bases and the J segment 6 bases; nucleotides outside the gene matches: 1. CDR3 region: CASRQGSEAFF. The CDR3 bases are TGTGCCAGCAGACAGGGGTCTGAAGCTTTCTTT.

The chain uses TRBV7-9 and TRBJ1-1; 9 bases are shared with TRBD1. V was pared by 0 bases and J by 6 bases, with 2 bases of the junction left unmatched. Germline CDR1 SEHNR, CDR2 FQNEAQ (reference sequence). The CDR3 spans 14 residues. The DNA for the CDR3 is TGTGCCAGCAGCTTAGCCGGACAGGGGCCTGAAGCTTTCTTT. It specifies CASSLAGQGPEAFF.

The chain joins TRBV28 to TRBJ2-1; the match to TRBD1 covers 11 bases. The CDR3 is made up of 18 amino acids. Germline values: CDR1 MDHEN, CDR2 SYDVKM. The J segment lost 4 bases and the V segment lost 10 bases, leaving 18 bases of the junction unmatched. This chain's CDR3 is CATGRDRGRVGVYNEQFF. The CDR3 nucleotides read TGTGCCACAGGCCGGGACAGGGGGAGAGTAGGGGTTTACAATGAGCAGTTCTTC.

This sequence joins TRBV7-3 and TRBJ2-5, with a weak D call TRBD2 (8 bases). CDR3 size: 16 residues. Trimming shortened V by 5 bases and J by 5 bases, and 21 bases separated the two germline ends. The V gene's germline CDR1 is SGHTA and CDR2 FQGTGA. The DNA of the CDR3 is TGTGCCAGCAGCCAACAAGGGGGCGGGAGGTTGGAGACCCAGTACTTC. Protein sequence: CASSQQGGGRLETQYF. The variable domain in full, completed from reference TRBV7-3 and TRBJ2-5, reads GAGVSQTPSNKVTEKGKYVELRCDPISGHTALYWYRQSLGQGPEFLIYFQGTGAADDSGLPNDRFFAVRPEGSVSTLKIQRTERGDSAVYLCASSQQGGGRLETQYFGPGTRLLVL.

This clone has just one count. The chain carries TRBV27 and TRBJ2-3, with 12 bases matching TRBD1. Germline CDR1 reads MNHEY; CDR2 reads SMNVEV (reference sequence). J lost 4 bases, V lost 4 bases, and 9 bases had no gene match. The CDR3 has 17 amino acids. The CDR3 nucleotides are TGTGCCAGCAGTTGGCTCACCCGGGACAGGGGGCCAGATACGCAGTATTTT. It codes for CASSWLTRDRGPDTQYF.

The V gene is TRBV29-1, the J gene TRBJ2-6; 9 nucleotides agree with TRBD2. The V segment lost 4 bases and the J segment 0 bases; nucleotides outside the gene matches: 4. This CDR3 contains 16 residues. CDR1 and CDR2 from the germline V gene are SQVTM and ANQGSEA. CDR3 in DNA: TGCAGCGTTGCGACTAGCGGTAACTCTGGGGCCAACGTCCTGACTTTC. This codes for CSVATSGNSGANVLTF.

This chain links TRBV7-3 with TRBJ2-2; maybe TRBD2 (6 bases). Germline CDR1 SGHTA, CDR2 FQGTGA. The CDR3 totals 13 residues. With 8 bases removed from V and 7 bases from J, the gap between germline ends came to 14 bases. The CDR3 nucleotides read TGTGCCAGCCGTACGTCCGGGGGCGGGGAGCTGTTTTTT. Its protein product is CASRTSGGGELFF. Looking up the rest from reference TRBV7-3 and TRBJ2-2 gives the full variable domain: GAGVSQTPSNKVTEKGKYVELRCDPISGHTALYWYRQSLGQGPEFLIYFQGTGAADDSGLPNDRFFAVRPEGSVSTLKIQRTERGDSAVYLCASRTSGGGELFFGEGSRLTVL.

This chain links TRBV29-1 with TRBJ1-2; 9 positions match TRBD1. CDR3 length: 13 amino acids. Germline values: CDR1 SQVTM, CDR2 ANQGSEA. The J segment lost 9 bases and the V segment lost 6 bases, leaving 11 bases of the junction unmatched. CDR3 sequence reads: CSVLGTGTVSYTF. In DNA, the CDR3 is TGCAGCGTCCTGGGGACAGGGACAGTGAGCTACACCTTC. The complete variable domain, with remaining parts taken from reference TRBV29-1 and TRBJ1-2, reads SAVISQKPSRDICQRGTSLTIQCQVDSQVTMMFWYRQQPGQSLTLIATANQGSEATYESGFVIDKFPISRPNLTFSTLTVSNMSPEDSSIYLCSVLGTGTVSYTFGSGTRLTVV.

The rearrangement uses TRBV19 and TRBJ1-1; 7 bases fit TRBD1. The ends lost 4 bases at V and 0 bases at J; junction bases unmatched: 5. The length of the CDR3 is 15 residues. CDR1 and CDR2 (germline): LNHDA, SQIVND (reference sequence). The CDR3 DNA reads TGTGCCAGTAGTAGAGGGGGCTCAATGAACACTGAAGCTTTCTTT. Its protein is CASSRGGSMNTEAFF.

The gene calls are TRBV6-1 and TRBJ2-7; D is ambiguous. This CDR3 is 14 amino acids long. V dropped 1 base and J dropped 3 bases, with 10 bases sitting between them. Per germline, CDR1 MNHNS and CDR2 SASEGT. CDR3 loop: CASSEESFLYEQYF. The DNA for the CDR3 is TGTGCCAGCAGTGAAGAAAGCTTCCTCTACGAGCAGTACTTC.

The J gene is TRBJ2-1, the V gene TRBV27; possibly TRBD1 for D (5 bases). Per the germline V gene, CDR1 is MNHEY and CDR2 is SMNVEV (reference sequence). The CDR3 contains 11 residues. The V and J ends lost 10 bases and 4 bases respectively, with 8 bases between them. CDR3 sequence reads: CATRGYNEQFF. CDR3 bases: TGTGCCACAAGGGGTTACAATGAGCAGTTCTTC.

This chain joins TRBV6-5 and TRBJ1-3, with 8 bases aligning to TRBD1. The J segment lost 5 bases and the V segment lost 5 bases, leaving 5 bases of the junction unmatched. The length of the CDR3 is 14 residues. From germline, CDR1 is MNHEY and CDR2 SVGAGI. For the CDR3, the DNA is TGTGCCAGCAGTCGGGACAGGACCCGAAACACCATATATTTT. Translated, it gives CASSRDRTRNTIYF.

The chain couples TRBV5-6 to TRBJ1-2; 7 nucleotides line up with TRBD1. J lost 3 bases, V lost 4 bases, and 6 bases had no gene match. There are 14 residues in the CDR3. The V gene's germline CDR1 is SGHDT and CDR2 YYEEEE. Written as DNA, the CDR3 is TGTGCCAGCAGCAAAGGGGGCAAGGACTATGGCTACACCTTC. It yields the protein CASSKGGKDYGYTF.

V usage is TRBV7-9 and J usage is TRBJ2-4; TRBD1 agrees at 10 bases. Looked up from germline, CDR1 is SEHNR and CDR2 is FQNEAQ (reference sequence). The CDR3 covers 13 residues. J lost 8 bases, V lost 6 bases, and 4 bases had no gene match. The CDR3 loop reads CASSRTGGDIQYF. In DNA, the CDR3 is TGTGCCAGCAGTCGGACAGGGGGGGACATTCAGTACTTC. Complete variable domain (other parts from reference TRBV7-9 and TRBJ2-4): DTGVSQNPRHKITKRGQNVTFRCDPISEHNRLYWYRQTLGQGPEFLTYFQNEAQLEKSRLLSDRFSAERPKGSFSTLEIQRTEQGDSAMYLCASSRTGGDIQYFGAGTRLSVL.

The rearrangement links TRBV10-2 to TRBJ2-1; 8 nucleotides match TRBD2. The V segment lost 6 bases and the J segment 0 bases; nucleotides outside the gene matches: 7. The CDR3 contains 16 residues. The germline V gene has CDR1 WSHSY and CDR2 SAAADI. The CDR3 DNA reads TGCGCCAGCAGGGGTAGCGGGAAAAGCTCCTACAATGAGCAGTTCTTC. Protein product: CASRGSGKSSYNEQFF.

About this clone: The junction shows a germline mismatch at one end, possibly a read error. This rearrangement joins TRBV2 to TRBJ2-5; 9 nucleotides align to TRBD1. Germline assignment: CDR1 SNHLY and CDR2 FYNNEI. The CDR3 totals 14 residues. CDR3 sequence: CASREDRGSETQYF. CDR3 DNA sequence: TGTGCCAGCCGTGAGGACAGGGGATCGGAGACCCAGTACTTC.